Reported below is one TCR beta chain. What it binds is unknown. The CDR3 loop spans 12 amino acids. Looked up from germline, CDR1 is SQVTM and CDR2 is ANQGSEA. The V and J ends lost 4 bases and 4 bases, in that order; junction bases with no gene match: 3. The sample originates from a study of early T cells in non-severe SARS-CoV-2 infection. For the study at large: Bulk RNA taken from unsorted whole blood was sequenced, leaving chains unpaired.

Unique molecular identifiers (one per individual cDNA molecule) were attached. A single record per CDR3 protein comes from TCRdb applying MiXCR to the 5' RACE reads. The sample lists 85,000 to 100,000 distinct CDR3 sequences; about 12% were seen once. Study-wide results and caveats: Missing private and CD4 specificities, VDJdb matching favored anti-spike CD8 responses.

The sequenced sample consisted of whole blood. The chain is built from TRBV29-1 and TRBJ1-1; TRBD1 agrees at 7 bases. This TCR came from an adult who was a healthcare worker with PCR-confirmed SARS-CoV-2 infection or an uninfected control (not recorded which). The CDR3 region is CSVAAGGTEAFF. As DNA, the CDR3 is TGCAGCGTTGCCGCAGGGGGCACTGAAGCTTTCTTT.